This T cell receptor (beta chain) was recorded in a study of blood T cell repertoires in COVID-19. At the level of the study: From T cells, B-cell-depleted T cells, or PBMCs came the material, which was cDNA or gDNA.

The V gene's germline CDR1 is SNHLY and CDR2 FYNNEI. V gave up 8 bases and J gave up 1 base; unmatched junction bases: 10. The CDR3 runs to 15 residues. Measured with immunoSEQ multiplex PCR; TCRdb has only the in-frame clones, and not every one. The sample holds fewer than 200,000 clones, around 86% seen once. This clonotype was obtained from a man aged 35 to 55 with active or convalescent COVID-19. The chain combines TRBV2 with TRBJ2-7; 8 positions match TRBD1. Sequences were obtained from peripheral blood. CDR3 sequence (DNA): TGTGCCAGCCAACTATCCCGGGACAGGTCCTACGAGCAGTACTTC. Translated: CASQLSRDRSYEQYF. Full variable domain (missing parts from reference TRBV2 and TRBJ2-7): EPEVTQTPSHQVTQMGQEVILRCVPISNHLYFYWYRQILGQKVEFLVSFYNNEISEKSEIFDDQFSVERPDGSNFTLKIRSTKLEDSAMYFCASQLSRDRSYEQYFGPGTRLTVT.